The 23 T cell receptor beta chains reported below all come from one sample, sequenced in a study of spatial heterogeneity in lung cancer. TCRdb ran MiXCR on the 5' RACE reads and lists one entry per CDR3 protein. The data show thousands of distinct CDR3 sequences, with 5.4% seen just once and approximately 37% held by the top ten. Time point noted: sample taken at primary tumor resection. The sequenced material consisted of unsorted whole RNA from tumor, nontumor lung or frozen PBMC. Material: PBMCs, obtained at surgery. The receptor source for this set is a male donor with early-stage non-small cell lung cancer.

This clonotype was picked up many times. CDR3 DNA sequence: TGTGCCAGCAGCTTCAGGGACAGTGACTACGAGCAGTACTTC. Amino acid sequence: CASSFRDSDYEQYF. The V call is TRBV7-6, the J call TRBJ2-7; 7 bases match TRBD1. V gave up 3 bases and J gave up 3 bases; unmatched junction bases: 5. The germline CDR1 and CDR2 sequences are SGHVS and FNYEAQ. The CDR3 has 14 amino acids.

This clonotype was seen at least ten times. The chain carries TRBV20-1 and TRBJ2-1; D gene ambiguous. V lost 3 bases, J lost 8 bases, and 20 bases lay in between. Germline V gives CDR1 DFQATT, CDR2 SNEGSKA (reference sequence). The CDR3 contains 15 residues. Here the CDR3 DNA reads TGCAGTGCTAGGCAGAAGTTAGAGTTTAACGATGAGCAGTTCTTC. Amino acids: CSARQKLEFNDEQFF.

This clonotype has a count of ten or more. The CDR3 ends on some other residue instead of the conserved phenylalanine or tryptophan, so this is likely a read error. The chain is built from TRBV11-2 and TRBJ2-7; D is undetermined. This CDR3 contains 15 residues. V lost 0 bases and J 2 bases, leaving 11 bases between the germline ends. Germline values: CDR1 SGHAT, CDR2 FQNNGV. The DNA of the CDR3 is TGTGCCAGCAGCTTAGAAGGCGTCTCAGCCTACGAGCAGTACTTG. Its protein is CASSLEGVSAYEQYL.

This clonotype is categorized as medium-sized. The chain is built from TRBV7-2 and TRBJ2-7; D gene ambiguous. Trimming took off 1 base at V and 2 bases at J, with 3 bases between the two ends. The CDR3 is made up of 12 amino acids. Germline V CDR1 and CDR2: SGHTA, FQGNSA. The CDR3: CASSLGAYEQYF. CDR3 DNA sequence: TGTGCCAGCAGCTTAGGGGCCTACGAGCAGTACTTC.

In its sample, this clonotype ranks as medium-sized (0.01 to 0.1%). The rearrangement links TRBV4-1 to TRBJ1-5; D is ambiguous. From germline, CDR1 is MGHRA and CDR2 YSYEKL. The ends were cut back, 0 bases at V and 2 bases at J, with 8 bases in the middle. The CDR3 is made up of 15 amino acids. The CDR3 bases are TGCGCCAGCAGCCAAGAGGGAATTGGCAATCAGCCCCAGCATTTT. Its protein is CASSQEGIGNQPQHF.

This clonotype was counted at least ten times. The chain uses TRBV9 and TRBJ1-2, with D hard to call. With 0 bases removed from V and 7 bases from J, the gap between germline ends came to 13 bases. The CDR3 has 14 amino acids. Per germline, CDR1 SGDLS and CDR2 YYNGEE. The DNA for the CDR3 is TGTGCCAGCAGCGTAGACGAGGGTGGTAGTGGCTACACCTTC. Its translation: CASSVDEGGSGYTF.

By sample share, this clonotype is medium-sized (0.01 to 0.1%). The V gene is TRBV6-5, the J gene TRBJ2-7, with TRBD2 as a possible D gene (6 bases). From germline, CDR1 is MNHEY and CDR2 SVGAGI. The CDR3 length is 14 residues. Trimming shortened V by 0 bases and J by 4 bases, and 10 bases separated the two germline ends. CDR3 protein: CASSYSAGTYEQYF. DNA of the CDR3: TGTGCCAGCAGTTACTCAGCAGGGACTTACGAGCAGTACTTC.

This clonotype was detected many times. The chain combines TRBV7-9 with TRBJ2-7; D could derive from TRBD1 or TRBD2 (6 bases each). This CDR3 contains 13 residues. V lost 5 bases and J 6 bases, leaving 14 bases between the germline ends. CDR1 SEHNR and CDR2 FQNEAQ come from the germline V gene (reference sequence). The CDR3 DNA reads as TGTGCCAGCAGCCCACCCCCGGGGGCCGAGCAGTACTTC. Amino acid sequence: CASSPPPGAEQYF.

The V and J genes are TRBV6-6 and TRBJ2-1, with D perhaps TRBD2 (5 bases). CDR3 length equals 17 residues. In germline, CDR1 is MNHNY, CDR2 SVGAGI (reference sequence). V lost 4 bases and J lost 9, with 25 bases in between. CDR3 nucleotide sequence: TGTGCCAGCAGTTCTCGTGTGCGGGCCATGCTAGCTAGTGAGCAGTTCTTC. This gives the protein CASSSRVRAMLASEQFF.

This clonotype was seen many times. The genes are TRBV6-2 or TRBV6-3 and TRBJ1-1; 9 bases fit TRBD1. There are 15 residues in the CDR3. Unmatched junction bases numbered 14, after V lost 7 bases and J lost 8 bases. CDR1 and CDR2 from the germline V gene are MNHEY and SVGEGT. The CDR3: CASNRPGQGLAEAFF. CDR3 DNA: TGTGCCAGCAACCGTCCGGGACAGGGACTGGCGGAAGCTTTCTTT.

This chain joins TRBV7-9 and TRBJ2-7, with TRBD2 identical over 9 bases. Germline CDR1 SEHNR, CDR2 FQNEAQ (reference sequence). The V segment lost 5 bases and the J segment 6 bases; nucleotides outside the gene matches: 17. CDR3 length equals 17 residues. The CDR3 protein is CASSLFPPLAGDREQYF. The CDR3 DNA is TGTGCCAGCAGCCTTTTCCCCCCCTTAGCGGGGGACCGCGAGCAGTACTTC.

The table lists this clonotype with many counts. The CDR3 DNA sequence: TGTGCCAGCAGGAAACAGTTCTCTGGGGCCAACGTCCTGACTTTC. Protein product: CASRKQFSGANVLTF. This chain connects TRBV28 to TRBJ2-6; D uncertain. CDR3 length equals 15 residues. V dropped 6 bases and J dropped 0 bases, with 9 bases sitting between them. Germline V gene sequence: CDR1 MDHEN, CDR2 SYDVKM.

This clonotype was seen many times. The chain links TRBV18 to TRBJ1-1; D not certain. CDR1 and CDR2 (germline): KGHSH, LQKENI. The CDR3 is 13 residues long. Trimming stripped 3 bases from V and 5 bases from J, with 10 bases between. The CDR3 sequence is CASSPLFGTEAFF. CDR3 coding DNA: TGTGCCAGCTCACCGTTGTTTGGGACTGAAGCTTTCTTT.

The sample holds many counts of this clonotype. V usage is TRBV27 and J usage is TRBJ1-2; D perhaps matches TRBD1 (6 bases). The germline V gene encodes CDR1 MNHEY and CDR2 SMNVEV (reference sequence). V shed 2 bases and J shed 4 bases, with 14 bases lying between them. The CDR3 length is 15 residues. The CDR3 DNA reads as TGTGCCAGCAGTTTAGGGGGGCTTTCATTCTATGGCTACACCTTC. This encodes CASSLGGLSFYGYTF.

Many counts were recorded for this clonotype. The chain is built from TRBV29-1 and TRBJ2-3; D is perhaps TRBD1 (5 bases). Deletions cut 6 bases from V and 3 bases from J, with 16 bases between. The CDR3 loop spans 14 amino acids. Germline loops: CDR1 SQVTM, CDR2 ANQGSEA. The CDR3 nucleotides are TGCAGCGTAGAATTACAGGTGGGGACAGATACGCAGTATTTT. Protein: CSVELQVGTDTQYF.

Many counts were recorded for this clonotype. At one end, the junction sequence differs from germline, possibly due to a read error. The CDR3 is CASKLRSSGANVLIF. CDR3 DNA: TGTGCCAGCAAGTTGCGGAGCTCTGGGGCCAACGTCCTGATTTTC. This chain joins TRBV6-5 and TRBJ2-6; maybe TRBD1 (5 bases). This CDR3 comprises 15 residues. Germline V CDR1 and CDR2: MNHEY, SVGAGI.

This clonotype has ten or more counts. The chain couples TRBV6-5 to TRBJ2-1; 7 positions agree with TRBD2. The germline V gene encodes CDR1 MNHEY and CDR2 SVGAGI. There are 15 residues in the CDR3. V lost 3 bases and J lost 9; bases outside the gene matches: 11. The CDR3 region is CASSYGAGVRGEQFF. The CDR3 DNA reads as TGTGCCAGCAGTTATGGGGCGGGAGTTCGGGGTGAGCAGTTCTTC.

This clonotype has only a few counts. V gene TRBV15 combines with J gene TRBJ1-5, with 7 positions matching TRBD1. J was trimmed by 3 bases and V by 1 base; bases with no gene match: 6. The CDR3 sequence is 16 residues long. Germline assignment: CDR1 LNHNV and CDR2 YYDKDF (reference sequence). The CDR3 loop is CATSRGPDRANQPQHF. The CDR3, as DNA: TGTGCCACCAGCAGAGGCCCCGACAGGGCCAATCAGCCCCAGCATTTT.

This clonotype was recorded at least ten times. This chain uses TRBV5-8 with TRBJ2-5, with 8 bases fitting TRBD1. This CDR3 has 13 amino acids. Germline CDR1 SGHTS, CDR2 YDEGEE. The ends lost 6 bases at V and 2 bases at J; junction bases unmatched: 3. This chain's CDR3 is CASNRGTQETQYF. For the CDR3, the DNA is TGTGCCAGCAACAGGGGGACGCAAGAGACCCAGTACTTC.

This clonotype was picked up many times. The gene calls are TRBV12-3 or TRBV12-4 and TRBJ2-1; the D call may be TRBD1 or TRBD2 (5 bases each). Trimming took off 2 bases at V and 9 bases at J, with 14 bases between the two ends. The CDR3 has 14 residues. The CDR3 DNA sequence: TGTGCCAGCAGTTTATCCCGGGGCATGTCTGAGCAGTTCTTC. This sequence encodes CASSLSRGMSEQFF.

This clonotype has at least ten counts. The chain is built from TRBV10-1 and TRBJ1-1; D gene uncertain. The CDR3 covers 13 residues. Trimming cost V 6 bases and J 8 bases, with 16 bases left between them. Germline CDR1 and CDR2: WNHNN and SYGVQD (reference sequence). The CDR3, as DNA: TGCGCCAGCAGCGAGACCTCTAGCACCGAAGCTTTCTTT. Translation: CASSETSSTEAFF.

This clonotype was observed at least ten times. V and J are TRBV30 and TRBJ2-2; possibly TRBD2 for D (5 bases). CDR3 size: 15 residues. Trimming removed 1 base from V and 7 bases from J, with 16 bases in between. Germline V gene sequence: CDR1 GTSNPN, CDR2 SVGIG (reference sequence). The CDR3 loop is CAWSGRTFINGELFF. The CDR3 DNA reads TGTGCCTGGAGTGGTAGGACTTTTATCAACGGGGAGCTGTTTTTT.

This clonotype was seen ten or more times. The chain recombines TRBV5-5 with TRBJ1-1; possible D gene TRBD1, 5 bases. Trimming removed 4 bases from V and 6 bases from J, with 19 bases in between. Per germline, CDR1 SGHKS and CDR2 YYEKEE (reference sequence). The length of the CDR3 is 15 residues. The CDR3 protein is CASSIVPGLRPEAFF. In DNA form, the CDR3 reads TGTGCCAGCAGCATTGTCCCGGGACTGAGGCCTGAAGCTTTCTTT.